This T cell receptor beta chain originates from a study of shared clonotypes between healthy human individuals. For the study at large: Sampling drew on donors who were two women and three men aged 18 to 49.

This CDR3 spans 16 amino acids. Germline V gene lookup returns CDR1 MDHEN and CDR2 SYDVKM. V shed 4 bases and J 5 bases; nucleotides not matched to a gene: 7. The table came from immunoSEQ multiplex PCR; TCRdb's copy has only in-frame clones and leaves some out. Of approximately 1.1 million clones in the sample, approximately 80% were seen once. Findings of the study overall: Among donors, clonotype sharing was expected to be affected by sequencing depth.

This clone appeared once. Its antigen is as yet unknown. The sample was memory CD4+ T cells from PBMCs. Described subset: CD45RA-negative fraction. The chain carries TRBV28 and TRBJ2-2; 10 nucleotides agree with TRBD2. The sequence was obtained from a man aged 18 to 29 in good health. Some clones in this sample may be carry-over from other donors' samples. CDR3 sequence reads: CASSSGLALLTGELFF. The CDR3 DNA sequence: TGTGCCAGCAGTTCGGGACTAGCGTTATTAACCGGGGAGCTGTTTTTT.